The rows below give T cell receptor beta chains drawn from one sample of a study of blood T cells in healthy people across ages. TCRdb analysed the 5' RACE reads with MiXCR anew, one entry per CDR3 protein. The data contain 750,000 to 1,000,000 distinct CDR3 sequences, 25% to 35% of them singletons. This sample was shared with a second study, whose subject was T cells of mothers and their children.

The sample taken for sequencing was blood. These receptors came from a woman aged 40 to 49 in good health. Each CDR3 is given with its conserved first and last residue. A D gene is named only where the DNA matches it firmly. Some rows have no size entry. The others give once, few or many, or a class for an expanded clone.

>TRBV28|-|TRBD2|TRBJ2-1
CASTTGGSYNEQFF
TGTGCCAGCACGACGGGGGGGAGTTACAATGAGCAGTTCTTC
>TRBV2|-|-|TRBJ2-3
CASSGGLALSTDTQYF
TGTGCCAGCAGTGGGGGTCTAGCGTTAAGCACAGATACGCAGTATTTT
>TRBV6-5|many|TRBD2|TRBJ2-5
CASRTSGVETQYF
TGTGCCAGCAGGACTAGCGGGGTGGAGACCCAGTACTTC
>TRBV20-1|-|-|TRBJ1-4
CSARGPLQGPGEKLFF
TGCAGTGCTAGAGGGCCCTTACAGGGTCCAGGAGAAAAACTGTTTTTT
>TRBV7-9|-|-|TRBJ1-4
CASSPSGGGGEKLFF
TGTGCCAGCAGCCCGTCTGGGGGAGGAGGAGAAAAACTGTTTTTT
>TRBV4-3|few|TRBD1|TRBJ2-1
CASSQDTTGEISYEQFF
TGCGCCAGCAGCCAAGATACAACAGGGGAAATCTCCTACGAGCAGTTCTTC
>TRBV5-1|-|TRBD1|TRBJ2-1
CASSLPGTGVANEQFF
TGCGCCAGCAGCTTGCCCGGGACAGGGGTTGCGAATGAGCAGTTCTTC
>TRBV9|-|-|TRBJ2-1
CASSEGGRGEQFF
TGTGCCAGCAGCGAAGGGGGGCGGGGTGAGCAGTTCTTC
>TRBV28|-|-|TRBJ1-5
CASSQTKGRNQPQHF
TGTGCCAGCAGTCAAACGAAGGGTCGCAATCAGCCCCAGCATTTT
>TRBV28|-|-|TRBJ1-5
CASSLLSGGNQPQHF
TGTGCCAGCAGTTTGTTGTCAGGGGGCAATCAGCCCCAGCATTTT
>TRBV3-1|-|-|TRBJ2-7
CASSHRSISTEQYF
TGTGCCAGCAGCCATAGGTCCATAAGCACCGAGCAGTACTTC
>TRBV28|few|-|TRBJ1-1
CASRDPNLLGAFF
TGTGCCAGCAGGGACCCTAACCTGCTGGGGGCTTTCTTT
>TRBV12-3/TRBV12-4|-|-|TRBJ1-5
CASSLAGFEQPQHF
TGTGCCAGCAGTTTAGCAGGTTTTGAGCAGCCCCAGCATTTT
>TRBV3-1|-|-|TRBJ1-2
CASSQESVEGLRSGYTF
TGTGCCAGCAGCCAAGAGTCGGTGGAGGGGTTGAGGTCTGGCTACACCTTC
>TRBV29-1|few|-|TRBJ2-1
CSVEEGGRNEQFF
TGCAGCGTTGAGGAGGGGGGTCGCAATGAGCAGTTCTTC
>TRBV2|few|-|TRBJ2-3
CASRVRVSDTQYF
TGTGCCAGCAGGGTTCGGGTATCAGATACGCAGTATTTT
>TRBV10-3|few|-|TRBJ2-1
CAISGQFDEQFF
TGTGCCATCAGTGGCCAGTTCGATGAGCAGTTCTTC
>TRBV27|-|TRBD1|TRBJ2-7
CASRYAGQGSYEQCF
TGTGCCAGCAGATATGCGGGACAGGGATCCTACGAGCAGTGCTTC
>TRBV2|-|-|TRBJ1-5
CASSDWPNAQPQHF
TGTGCCAGCAGTGATTGGCCGAACGCTCAGCCCCAGCATTTT
>TRBV12-3/TRBV12-4|-|-|TRBJ1-6
CASSSHRDNSPLHF
TGTGCCAGCAGTTCGCACAGAGATAATTCACCCCTCCACTTT
>TRBV7-9|-|-|TRBJ2-7
CASSRGPASYEQYF
TGTGCCAGCAGCCGAGGACCGGCCTCCTACGAGCAGTACTTC
>TRBV20-1|-|TRBD1|TRBJ1-4
CSARGTGGREKLFF
TGCAGTGCTAGAGGCACAGGGGGACGAGAAAAACTGTTTTTT
>TRBV11-2|many|-|TRBJ2-5
CASSLGLQGGQETQYF
TGTGCCAGCAGCTTGGGCCTACAGGGTGGCCAAGAGACCCAGTACTTC
>TRBV15|-|-|TRBJ1-1
CATSRDSGGPAFF
TGTGCCACCAGCAGAGATTCGGGGGGACCGGCTTTCTTT
>TRBV27|many|-|TRBJ1-2
CASSGGNYGYTF
TGTGCCAGCAGTGGAGGGAACTATGGCTACACCTTC
>TRBV13|-|-|TRBJ2-5
CASSIAGLDYNEQYF
TGTGCCAGCAGCATAGCCGGACTGGACTACAATGAGCAGTACTTC
>TRBV28|-|-|TRBJ1-2
CASSLADGNYGYTF
TGTGCCAGCAGTTTAGCTGACGGAAACTATGGCTACACCTTC
>TRBV3-1|many|TRBD1|TRBJ2-7
CASSQAQGQGTEQYF
TGTGCCAGCAGCCAGGCCCAGGGACAGGGGACCGAGCAGTACTTC
>TRBV5-1|many|TRBD2|TRBJ2-7
CASSALAGGLSEQYF
TGCGCCAGCAGCGCTCTAGCGGGGGGGCTCTCCGAGCAGTACTTC
>TRBV18|many|TRBD1|TRBJ1-2
CASSIGQVNYGYTF
TGTGCCAGCTCGATAGGACAGGTTAACTATGGCTACACCTTC
>TRBV29-1|-|-|TRBJ1-2
CSVGGRRNYGYTF
TGCAGCGTTGGCGGCCGCCGTAACTATGGCTACACCTTC
>TRBV28|-|TRBD1|TRBJ2-7
CASKTGQGSYNEQYF
TGTGCCAGCAAAACTGGACAGGGGTCCTACAATGAGCAGTACTTC
>TRBV24-1|many|TRBD2|TRBJ2-1
CASRSGGSEQFF
TGTGCCTCCCGAAGCGGGGGCTCTGAGCAGTTCTTC
>TRBV20-1|-|-|TRBJ1-6
CSARGEGPSSPLHF
TGCAGTGCTAGAGGGGAGGGGCCGAGTTCACCCCTCCACTTT
>TRBV9|-|-|TRBJ2-7
CASSPRAAPSYEQYF
TGTGCCAGCAGCCCCCGGGCAGCTCCCTCCTACGAGCAGTACTTC
>TRBV29-1|few|-|TRBJ2-1
CSVEKPSYNEQFF
TGCAGCGTAGAGAAGCCTTCCTACAATGAGCAGTTCTTC
>TRBV5-1|many|TRBD1|TRBJ2-5
CASSHGTGRGFETQYF
TGCGCCAGCAGCCATGGGACAGGGCGAGGTTTCGAGACCCAGTACTTC
>TRBV7-8|few|-|TRBJ1-1
CASSLPFAGAATEAFF
TGTGCCAGCAGCCTTCCTTTTGCGGGGGCCGCCACTGAAGCTTTCTTT
>TRBV24-1|few|TRBD1|TRBJ1-1
CATSDVGQSTEAFF
TGTGCCACCAGTGATGTGGGACAGAGCACTGAAGCTTTCTTT
>TRBV20-1|many|-|TRBJ2-7
CSARAMEVHEQYF
TGCAGTGCTAGGGCAATGGAGGTCCACGAGCAGTACTTC
>TRBV28|-|TRBD1|TRBJ2-5
CASSFARGSLGETQYF
TGTGCCAGCAGTTTTGCCAGGGGGAGTTTAGGAGAGACCCAGTACTTC
>TRBV7-2|-|-|TRBJ1-2
CASSLAGRLNNYGYTF
TGTGCCAGCAGCTTAGCTGGCAGACTCAATAACTATGGCTACACCTTC
>TRBV28|-|-|TRBJ1-1
CASSLGTLRNTEAFF
TGTGCCAGCAGTTTAGGGACATTACGGAACACTGAAGCTTTCTTT
>TRBV6-2/TRBV6-3|-|TRBD1|TRBJ2-2
CAGSYLQGAAGELFF
TGTGCCGGCAGTTACTTACAGGGGGCCGCCGGGGAGCTGTTTTTT
>TRBV7-2|-|TRBD1|TRBJ1-2
CASSAGQGLGYTF
TGTGCCAGCAGCGCGGGACAGGGGCTAGGCTACACCTTC
>TRBV28|few|TRBD1|TRBJ2-7
CASTSFQGAPHEQYF
TGTGCCAGCACCTCCTTTCAGGGGGCGCCCCACGAGCAGTACTTC
>TRBV7-7|-|-|TRBJ2-1
CASSIGLLDEQFF
TGTGCTAGCAGCATCGGACTTCTCGATGAGCAGTTCTTC
>TRBV3-1|few|TRBD2|TRBJ2-3
CASSQDLLTSGRRTDTQYF
TGTGCCAGCAGCCAAGATCTTTTAACTAGCGGGCGACGCACAGATACGCAGTATTTT
>TRBV7-2|-|-|TRBJ2-5
CASSTHRDLYQETQYF
TGTGCCAGCAGCACCCACCGGGACTTGTACCAAGAGACCCAGTACTTC